This T cell receptor (beta chain) was captured by sequencing in a study of T cell responses to AZD1222 COVID-19 vaccine. Background on the study: Pooling was applied to second doses at about 4 or about 12 weeks.

The protocol was immunoSEQ multiplex PCR, while the TCRdb copy is restricted to in-frame clones and leaves out a portion. Of 95,000 to 150,000 clones listed, 88% were seen once; the top ten hold 4% to 6%. Germline V gives CDR1 SNHLY, CDR2 FYNNEI. The trim removed 7 bases at V and 4 bases at J, leaving 7 bases unmatched. The CDR3 consists of 14 residues. Study-level points and caveats: Nearly half of the spike-specific TCRs reportedly recognize variant regions that carry no mutations.

This clone has just one count. Its antigen is still unknown. The V and J genes are TRBV2 and TRBJ2-5; 9 nucleotides align to TRBD1. The sequenced sample was peripheral blood, obtained on day 0 of AZD1222 vaccination. This clonotype was sampled from an adult in good health. The CDR3 loop is CASNEQGAGETQYF. DNA for the CDR3: TGTGCCAGCAACGAACAGGGGGCTGGAGAGACCCAGTACTTC.